This T cell receptor (beta chain) was recovered during a study of PD-1 blockade in classical Hodgkin lymphoma. Notes on the study in general: Unlike CD8+ TCR diversity, which did not rise significantly by C4D1, CD4+ TCR diversity did. Lower baseline TCR diversity marked trial partial responders and progressors. Newly diagnosed patients were reported to start with lower TCR diversity than healthy donors.

As for this clone: Its antigen is currently unknown.

Here immunoSEQ multiplex PCR was the method, and the copy in TCRdb shows in-frame clones only, minus some. The top ten hold roughly 15% of the sample, which has around 65,000 clones, 80% to 90% seen once. Every patient had relapsed following autologous stem cell transplantation, and cohorts differed in brentuximab vedotin exposure. The germline gives CDR1 MNHNS, CDR2 SASEGT. The V end was cut by 3 bases, the J end by 4 bases, with 13 bases between. The CDR3 is made up of 15 amino acids. The origin of this receptor is a human donor with classical Hodgkin lymphoma. Sample: peripheral blood mononuclear cells (PBMCs), taken at baseline. This chain uses TRBV6-1 with TRBJ1-5; D uncertain. The DNA for the CDR3 is TGTGCCAGCAGTGACATAGGGCTACGGAATCAGCCCCAGCATTTT. Its translation is CASSDIGLRNQPQHF.